This T cell receptor (beta chain) was captured in a study of blood T cell repertoires in COVID-19. About the study: Samples of COVID-19 (acute and convalescent) were obtained from the United States, Italy and Spain. In each case, the material was cDNA or gDNA derived from T cells, B-cell-depleted T cells, or PBMCs.

In germline, CDR1 is SQVTM, CDR2 ANQGSEA. Trimming cost V 2 bases and J 7 bases, with 11 bases left between them. This CDR3 is 12 amino acids long. How the authors handled the data: Quantification of nucleated cells was approximated via reference gene primer amplification. Sequenced by immunoSEQ multiplex PCR; TCRdb stores in-frame clones only, minus some. That table gives V, J and clone size, and the DNA gave D and trimming. The table has 100,000 to 150,000 clones, roughly 74% seen once; the top ten hold around 5.2%. Input material: peripheral blood. This receptor was obtained from a man aged 55-75 years with acute or convalescent COVID-19. The chain employs TRBV29-1 and TRBJ1-2, with D tentatively TRBD1 (5 bases). The CDR3 loop is CSVERQGGGYTF. As DNA, the CDR3 is TGCAGCGTTGAACGTCAGGGTGGTGGCTACACCTTC.